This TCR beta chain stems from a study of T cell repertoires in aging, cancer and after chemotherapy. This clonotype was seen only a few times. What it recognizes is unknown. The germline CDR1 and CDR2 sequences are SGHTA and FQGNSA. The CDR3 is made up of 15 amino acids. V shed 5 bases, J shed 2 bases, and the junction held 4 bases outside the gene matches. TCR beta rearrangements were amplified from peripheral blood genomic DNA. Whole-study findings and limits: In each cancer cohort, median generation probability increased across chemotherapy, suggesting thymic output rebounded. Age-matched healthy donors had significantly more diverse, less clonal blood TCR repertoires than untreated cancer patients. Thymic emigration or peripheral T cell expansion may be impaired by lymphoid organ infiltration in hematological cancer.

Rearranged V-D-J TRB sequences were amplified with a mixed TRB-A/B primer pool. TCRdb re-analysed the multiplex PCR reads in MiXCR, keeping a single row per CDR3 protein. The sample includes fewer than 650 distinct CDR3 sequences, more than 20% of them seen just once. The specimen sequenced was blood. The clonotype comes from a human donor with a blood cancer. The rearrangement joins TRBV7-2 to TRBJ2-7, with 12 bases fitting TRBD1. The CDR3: CASSPGTGGAYEQYF. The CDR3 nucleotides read TGTGCCAGCAGCCCCGGGACAGGGGGCGCCTACGAGCAGTACTTC.